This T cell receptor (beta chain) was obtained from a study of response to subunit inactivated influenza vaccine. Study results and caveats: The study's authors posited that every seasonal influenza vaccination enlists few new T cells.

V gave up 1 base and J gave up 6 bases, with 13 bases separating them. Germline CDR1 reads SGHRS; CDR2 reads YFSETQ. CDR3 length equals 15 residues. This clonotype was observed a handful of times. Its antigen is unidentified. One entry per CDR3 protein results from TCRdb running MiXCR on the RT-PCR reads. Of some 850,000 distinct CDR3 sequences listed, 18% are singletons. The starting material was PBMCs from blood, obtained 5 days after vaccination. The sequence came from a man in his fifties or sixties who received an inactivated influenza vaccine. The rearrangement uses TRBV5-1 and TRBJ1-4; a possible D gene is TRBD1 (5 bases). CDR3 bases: TGCGCCAGCAGCTTGTACGGGACCGATGATGAAAAACTGTTTTTT. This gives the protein CASSLYGTDDEKLFF.